This T cell receptor (beta chain) was captured in a study of PD-1 blockade in classical Hodgkin lymphoma. Background on the study: Intravenous delivery of nivolumab at 3 mg/kg to patients occurred every 2 weeks. The study's findings and limits: Unlike CD8+ TCR diversity, which did not rise significantly by C4D1, CD4+ TCR diversity did. Repertoire differences have undefined causes, possibly disease activity or prior therapy. Prior to therapy, complete responders displayed diversity much like that of newly diagnosed patients.

The germline V gene has CDR1 MDHEN and CDR2 SYDVKM. V gave up 3 bases and J gave up 7 bases, with 7 bases separating them. There are 12 residues in the CDR3. Turning to this clone: Antigen unknown.

All patients relapsed after autologous stem cell transplantation, and brentuximab vedotin exposure varied. Profiling relied on immunoSEQ multiplex PCR, and the TCRdb table lists in-frame clones only, not all of them. This sample has more than 140,000 clones; around four fifths occur once, and the top ten carry about 9.2%. The material sequenced was peripheral blood mononuclear cells (PBMCs), taken before the second cycle of nivolumab. V usage is TRBV28 and J usage is TRBJ2-1; D remains unclear. The TCR was taken from a human donor with classical Hodgkin lymphoma. This chain's CDR3 is CASSFGWNEQFF. CDR3 in DNA: TGTGCCAGCAGTTTTGGTTGGAATGAGCAGTTCTTC.